This is a list of T cell receptor beta chains from one sample in a study of CXCR3-negative and CXCR3-positive naive CD8 T cells. One entry per CDR3 protein, without DNA, is what TCRdb gives after re-calling the 5' RACE reads. The sample data list about 150,000 distinct CDR3 sequences. The sequenced sample consisted of naive CXCR3+ CD8+ T cells from blood. The receptors were sampled from a human donor in good health. Some clones in this sample may be carry-over from other donors' samples. The CDR3 runs from the conserved cysteine through the conserved F or W. Fields, in order: V gene, J gene, CDR3 protein.

V: TRBV7-9; J: TRBJ2-7; CDR3: CASSLGGTLYEQYF
V: TRBV7-9; J: TRBJ2-1; CDR3: CASSRILAALGNEQFF
V: TRBV7-9; J: TRBJ2-5; CDR3: CAGGWRERETQYF
V: TRBV28; J: TRBJ2-7; CDR3: CASSFTRLGDYEQYF
V: TRBV12-3/TRBV12-4; J: TRBJ2-7; CDR3: CASSLVGTSGLYEQYF
V: TRBV6-5; J: TRBJ2-5; CDR3: CASSYGGDAQYF
V: TRBV20-1; J: TRBJ1-1; CDR3: CSASQGTSTEAFF
V: TRBV29-1; J: TRBJ1-2; CDR3: CSARLTGDPRGYTF
V: TRBV9; J: TRBJ2-2; CDR3: CASREGGNTGELFF
V: TRBV7-2; J: TRBJ1-5; CDR3: CASSLGSGAGSNQPQHF
V: TRBV4-3; J: TRBJ1-4; CDR3: CASSPSLPGTKNEKLFF
V: TRBV3-1; J: TRBJ2-7; CDR3: CASSQKQAGSYEQYF
V: TRBV11-2; J: TRBJ1-1; CDR3: CASSLGGNRRAEAFF
V: TRBV25-1; J: TRBJ2-4; CDR3: CASTGHQAKNIQYF
V: TRBV10-3; J: TRBJ1-1; CDR3: CATREDSISMNTEAFF
V: TRBV6-1; J: TRBJ2-6; CDR3: CASTPGGAGANVLTF
V: TRBV15; J: TRBJ2-7; CDR3: CATSSGLAIGNEQYF
V: TRBV5-5; J: TRBJ2-7; CDR3: CASSFIRSYEQYF
V: TRBV15; J: TRBJ2-1; CDR3: CATSRDPDDPTDEQFF
V: TRBV5-1; J: TRBJ1-1; CDR3: CASSFFDRNTEAFF
V: TRBV4-2; J: TRBJ2-5; CDR3: CASSQGISGWETQYF
V: TRBV6-2/TRBV6-3; J: TRBJ1-2; CDR3: CASSYGQTTYGYTF
V: TRBV20-1; J: TRBJ2-7; CDR3: CSAGGLAGEFTYEQYF
V: TRBV6-1; J: TRBJ1-2; CDR3: CASSEGKYYGYTF
V: TRBV9; J: TRBJ1-3; CDR3: CASSGKTDSGNTIYF
V: TRBV7-6; J: TRBJ2-3; CDR3: CASSLERGRVRGTQYF
V: TRBV27; J: TRBJ2-1; CDR3: CASSYWRSGNEQFF
V: TRBV28; J: TRBJ2-2; CDR3: CASSFHQRGARPGGWSTGELFF
V: TRBV9; J: TRBJ1-1; CDR3: CASSVAGGGEAFF